Sequencing of this T cell receptor beta chain was carried out in a study of blood T cell repertoires in COVID-19. Study in general: Both acute and convalescent COVID-19 samples were obtained from the United States, Italy and Spain.

Sequencing was performed with immunoSEQ multiplex PCR; in TCRdb, only in-frame clones are kept and a portion is missing. The table has roughly 52,000 clones, roughly 90% seen once; the top ten hold roughly 3.7%. The V segment lost 5 bases and the J segment 5 bases; nucleotides outside the gene matches: 5. CDR1 and CDR2 from the germline V gene are SGDLS and YYNGEE. This CDR3 region has 15 residues. The sequence came from a man aged 35-49 years with COVID-19, enrolled during active disease. This chain uses TRBV9 with TRBJ1-6; the match to TRBD1 covers 9 bases. Sequencing was performed on peripheral blood. The CDR3 nucleotides read TGTGCCAGCAGTTCGGGGGACAGGGATAATTCACCCCTCCACTTT. Its translation is CASSSGDRDNSPLHF.